What follows are 8 T cell receptor beta chains derived from one specimen sequenced in a study of T-cell reconstitution after alpha-beta-depleted transplantation in children. Preparation of the TCRbeta library involved a method that used unique molecular identifiers. TCRdb re-called the PCR reads through MiXCR, storing one row per CDR3 protein. The sample lists 550,000 to 800,000 distinct CDR3 sequences; 13% were seen once. The material was PBMCs, obtained before TCRalphabeta/CD19-depleted stem cell transplant. The receptor set was obtained from a girl aged 2-15 years with congenital amegakaryocytic thrombocytopenia, due to receive a stem cell transplant.

V gene TRBV7-2 combines with J gene TRBJ1-3; D possibly corresponds to TRBD1 (5 bases). CDR1 is SGHTA, CDR2 FQGNSA, per germline. The CDR3 is 16 amino acids. V lost 7 bases to trimming and J lost 2 bases, with 18 bases between them. CDR3 amino acids: CASTPFRQSAGNTIYF. CDR3 sequence (DNA): TGTGCCAGCACCCCCTTCCGACAGAGTGCTGGAAACACCATATATTTT.

Concerning this clonotype: A read error may explain this, as a much larger clone is one base away. This CDR3 fails to terminate in the conserved phenylalanine or tryptophan, so it likely reflects a read error. The chain joins TRBV5-4 to TRBJ2-2; TRBD2 might be the D (5 bases). Trimming shortened V by 0 bases and J by 2 bases, and 17 bases separated the two germline ends. The CDR3 is 18 residues long. The germline V gene has CDR1 SGHNT and CDR2 YYREEE (reference sequence). CDR3 DNA: TGTGCCAGCAGCTTGGCCCCGGACGACTACACCAACACCGGGGAGCTGTTTTAT. Its translation is CASSLAPDDYTNTGELFY.

There are many counts of this clonotype. The rearrangement uses TRBV7-8 and TRBJ1-5, with TRBD1 as a possible D gene (6 bases). Germline V gene data show CDR1 as SGHVS and CDR2 as FQNEAQ. CDR3 length: 14 amino acids. The ends were cut back, 2 bases at V and 5 bases at J, with 10 bases in the middle. CDR3 region: CASSLSAGDQPQHF. The DNA for the CDR3 is TGTGCCAGCAGCTTATCGGCAGGGGATCAGCCCCAGCATTTT.

The chain has TRBV29-1 and TRBJ2-5, with D possibly being TRBD2 (5 bases). Per germline, CDR1 SQVTM and CDR2 ANQGSEA. V lost 7 bases, J lost 7 bases, and 16 bases lay in between. The CDR3 spans 12 residues. The CDR3, as DNA: TGCAGCGGTTCGGTGGAGGCGGGGACCCAGTACTTC. Amino acid sequence: CSGSVEAGTQYF.

This clonotype was counted between two and nine times. CDR3 sequence (DNA): TGCGCCAGCAGTGAGTCGCGACTAGCAGATACGCAGTATTTT. Protein: CASSESRLADTQYF. The chain recombines TRBV10-1 with TRBJ2-3; TRBD2 is a possible D gene (6 bases). Trimming stripped 0 bases from V and 4 bases from J, with 8 bases between. The CDR3 extends over 14 amino acids. Per germline, CDR1 WNHNN and CDR2 SYGVQD (reference sequence).

Only a few counts were recorded for this clonotype. V and J are TRBV10-3 and TRBJ2-1; D possibly corresponds to TRBD1 (6 bases). Germline values: CDR1 ENHRY, CDR2 SYGVKD. The length of the CDR3 is 14 residues. V lost 9 bases to trimming and J lost 9 bases, with 21 bases between them. CDR3 bases: TGTGCCATAGCTGGGGATTGGATGGGGGCTGAGCAGTTCTTC. This encodes CAIAGDWMGAEQFF.

This clonotype was seen at least ten times. The CDR3 DNA reads as TGTGCCACCAGCAGAGATTTTCTGGTGACTAGCGGGAGCGACAAAAGCACAGATACGCAGTATTTT. Translating gives CATSRDFLVTSGSDKSTDTQYF. The J gene is TRBJ2-3, the V gene TRBV15; 12 bases map to TRBD2. The CDR3 runs to 22 residues. The germline V gene encodes CDR1 LNHNV and CDR2 YYDKDF (reference sequence). Trimming removed 0 bases from V and 0 bases from J; junction bases left unmatched: 16. Combining the CDR3 with reference TRBV15 and TRBJ2-3 gives the whole variable domain DAMVIQNPRYQVTQFGKPVTLSCSQTLNHNVMYWYQQKSSQAPKLLFHYYDKDFNNEADTPDNFQSRRPNTSFCFLDIRSPGLGDTAMYLCATSRDFLVTSGSDKSTDTQYFGPGTRLTVL.

The table lists this clonotype with many counts. V is TRBV9 and J is TRBJ2-1, with TRBD2 matching 10 bases. The CDR3 consists of 15 residues. Germline V gene lookup returns CDR1 SGDLS and CDR2 YYNGEE. Germline trimming cut 3 bases from V and 6 bases from J; bases unmatched to any gene: 6. CDR3 in DNA: TGTGCCAGCAGCGCTCAACTAGCGGGAATCAATGAGCAGTTCTTC. Translation: CASSAQLAGINEQFF.